This T cell receptor beta chain was identified in a study of glioma-infiltrating T cells after dendritic cell vaccination. Time point in this sample: after dendritic cell vaccination, including at tumor progression/relapse. The germline V gene encodes CDR1 SGHAT and CDR2 FQNNGV. Losses at the gene ends were 1 base for V and 1 base for J; bases not matched to a gene: 2. The CDR3 has 15 amino acids. Clones were sequenced by immunoSEQ multiplex PCR, and TCRdb holds only the in-frame ones, with some missing. The sample yields around 25,000 clones, roughly nine tenths seen once. Findings and caveats of the study: Only a small number of patients had complete blood and tumor samples.

This clone showed up just a few times. The antigen is undetermined. The starting material was blood, obtained after dendritic cell vaccination. V gene TRBV11-2 combines with J gene TRBJ2-3, with 7 bases that match TRBD1. This clonotype originated in a human donor with glioblastoma. The CDR3 bases are TGTGCCAGCAGCTTAGGGCAGGGGGGCACAGATACGCAGTATTTT. Its translation is CASSLGQGGTDTQYF.